This TCR beta chain was observed in a study of beta chain features in type 1 diabetes. Germline lookup yields CDR1 SGHDT and CDR2 YYEEEE. This CDR3 is built from 15 residues. Trimming pared 2 bases from V and 6 bases from J, leaving 14 bases between. The study reverse transcribed the entire isolated RNA, so it sequenced expressed TCRB transcripts. The study sequenced naive, central memory and regulatory T cell samples to an average of around 3.4 million reads. Here immunoSEQ multiplex PCR was the method, and the copy in TCRdb shows in-frame clones only, minus some. The data contain over 700,000 clones, roughly 17% of them singletons. Study results and limitations: Sequencing of cDNA might inflate the share of cells that strongly express TCR. Moderately but significantly shorter TCRB CDR3s were found in Type 1 diabetes patients in all four CD4+ subsets.

This clone occurred a few times. Its antigen is undetermined. Sequenced: naive CD4+ T cells from blood. The clonotype comes from a woman younger than 30 in good health. This chain links TRBV5-6 with TRBJ2-2; D remains ambiguous. Written as DNA, the CDR3 is TGTGCCAGCAGCTTCGGTCGGCCCCCGGCCGGGGAGCTGTTTTTT. This sequence encodes CASSFGRPPAGELFF. The full variable domain, its missing parts supplied by reference TRBV5-6 and TRBJ2-2, is DAGVTQSPTHLIKTRGQQVTLRCSPKSGHDTVSWYQQALGQGPQFIFQYYEEEERQRGNFPDRFSGHQFPNYSSELNVNALLLGDSALYLCASSFGRPPAGELFFGEGSRLTVL.